The 17 T cell receptor beta chains reported below all come from one sample, sequenced in a study of blood T cell repertoires in COVID-19. Profiled with immunoSEQ multiplex PCR; TCRdb holds only in-frame clones, not every one. In the table there are nearly 300,000 clones, approximately 90% of which are singletons. Sequenced sample: peripheral blood. These receptors came from a woman aged 30 to 39 who had recovered from COVID-19.

DNA for the CDR3: TGTGCCAGCAGCTTAGAGGGGCCGAACCATGGCTACACCTTC. Translation: CASSLEGPNHGYTF. The chain carries TRBV11-2 and TRBJ1-2; D perhaps matches TRBD1 (5 bases). V was shortened by 0 bases and J by 6 bases, with 11 bases between the two germline ends. The germline CDR1 and CDR2 sequences are SGHAT and FQNNGV. CDR3 length: 14 amino acids.

V usage is TRBV5-6 and J usage is TRBJ2-5; D is ambiguous. V lost 1 base and J 5 bases, leaving 9 bases between the germline ends. CDR1 and CDR2 (germline): SGHDT, YYEEEE. CDR3 length equals 13 residues. CDR3 loop: CASSLYGEETQYF. In DNA, the CDR3 is TGTGCCAGCAGCTTGTATGGTGAGGAGACCCAGTACTTC.

This clone was seen just once. V usage is TRBV6-1 and J usage is TRBJ2-2; the D gene is possibly TRBD1 (5 bases). Germline CDR1 reads MNHNS; CDR2 reads SASEGT. The CDR3 loop spans 15 amino acids. V dropped 3 bases and J dropped 3 bases, with 11 bases sitting between them. CDR3 loop: CASSEEDRYTGELFF. DNA for the CDR3: TGTGCCAGCAGTGAGGAAGACAGATACACCGGGGAGCTGTTTTTT.

The chain recombines TRBV29-1 with TRBJ1-1, with D tentatively TRBD1 (6 bases). Trimming cost V 7 bases and J 4 bases, with 10 bases left between them. Germline CDR1 reads SQVTM; CDR2 reads ANQGSEA. The CDR3 sequence is 11 residues long. The CDR3 sequence is CSAGDFTEAFF. CDR3 DNA: TGCAGCGCAGGGGATTTCACTGAAGCTTTCTTT.

CDR3 sequence: CASLTGSFSGANVLTF. In nucleotides, the CDR3 is TGTGCCAGTTTGACCGGGTCATTCTCTGGGGCCAACGTCCTGACTTTC. The chain uses TRBV7-2 and TRBJ2-6; no clear D gene. V lost 9 bases, J lost 0 bases, and 15 bases lay in between. Germline CDR1 reads SGHTA; CDR2 reads FQGNSA. The CDR3 runs 16 residues. Looking up the rest from reference TRBV7-2 and TRBJ2-6 gives the full variable domain: GAGVSQSPSNKVTEKGKDVELRCDPISGHTALYWYRQSLGQGLEFLIYFQGNSAPDKSGLPSDRFSAERTGGSVSTLTIQRTQQEDSAVYLCASLTGSFSGANVLTFGAGSRLTVL.

This clone showed up just a few times. The rearrangement links TRBV6-6 to TRBJ1-5, with 8 positions matching TRBD1. The CDR3 totals 13 residues. Germline V lookup: CDR1 MNHNY, CDR2 SVGAGI (reference sequence). The ends lost 5 bases at V and 7 bases at J; junction bases unmatched: 4. Here the CDR3 DNA reads TGTGCCAGCAGTACAGGGGGAGGGCAGCCCCAGCATTTT. This encodes CASSTGGGQPQHF.

This chain links TRBV6-6 with TRBJ2-7; possibly TRBD2 for D (5 bases). CDR1 and CDR2 from the germline V gene are MNHNY and SVGAGI (reference sequence). This CDR3 spans 16 amino acids. V lost 0 bases and J lost 1, with 13 bases in between. This CDR3 is CASSYSQRTQSYEQYF. CDR3 DNA sequence: TGTGCCAGCAGTTACTCGCAGCGGACTCAGTCCTACGAGCAGTACTTC.

The chain is built from TRBV18 and TRBJ1-5; a weak D match, TRBD1 (6 bases). The germline V and J ends were trimmed by 4 bases and 1 base, with 14 bases remaining between them. From germline, CDR1 is KGHSH and CDR2 LQKENI. The CDR3 covers 16 residues. The chain's CDR3 is CASSLGKGTSNQPQHF. The CDR3 bases are TGTGCCAGCTCACTGGGGAAGGGGACAAGCAATCAGCCCCAGCATTTT.

The gene calls are TRBV2 and TRBJ1-6; TRBD1 might be the D (5 bases). The CDR3 contains 13 residues. Germline values: CDR1 SNHLY, CDR2 FYNNEI. V was shortened by 6 bases and J by 3 bases, with 6 bases between the two germline ends. CDR3 loop: CASSGGYNSPLHF. Written as DNA, the CDR3 is TGTGCCAGCAGCGGGGGCTATAATTCACCCCTCCACTTT.

The V gene is TRBV7-2, the J gene TRBJ2-4; D remains ambiguous. The V end lost 3 bases, the J end lost 0 bases, and 15 bases lay between the germline ends. CDR3 length equals 17 residues. Germline CDR1 SGHTA, CDR2 FQGNSA. The CDR3 DNA reads as TGTGCCAGCAGCTTTTTCCCGCGTGGTATAGCCAAAAACATTCAGTACTTC. It is translated as CASSFFPRGIAKNIQYF.

The V gene is TRBV19, the J gene TRBJ2-1, with TRBD2 matching over 11 bases. The junction had 5 bases not matched to a gene; V was cut back by 3 bases and J by 7 bases. Germline CDR1 and CDR2: LNHDA and SQIVND (reference sequence). The CDR3 spans 15 residues. CDR3 in amino acids: CASSISGGARNEQFF. The DNA of the CDR3 is TGTGCCAGTAGTATTAGCGGGGGGGCAAGGAATGAGCAGTTCTTC.

CDR3 protein: CASSLAGQGSQAEAFF. In DNA, the CDR3 is TGTGCCAGCAGCTTAGCAGGACAGGGGTCTCAGGCTGAAGCTTTCTTT. The J gene is TRBJ1-1, the V gene TRBV7-9; 9 bases agree with TRBD1. This CDR3 has 16 residues. Trimming at V came to 0 bases and at J to 6 bases, leaving 8 bases not matched to a gene. Per the germline V gene, CDR1 is SEHNR and CDR2 is FQNEAQ (reference sequence). The variable domain in full, with the rest retrieved from reference TRBV7-9 and TRBJ1-1, is DTGVSQNPRHKITKRGQNVTFRCDPISEHNRLYWYRQTLGQGPEFLTYFQNEAQLEKSRLLSDRFSAERPKGSFSTLEIQRTEQGDSAMYLCASSLAGQGSQAEAFFGQGTRLTVV.

The chain combines TRBV6-2 or TRBV6-3 with TRBJ1-1; D is uncertain. The CDR3 is 15 residues long. The ends were cut back, 2 bases at V and 2 bases at J, with 12 bases in the middle. CDR1 and CDR2 (germline): MNHEY, SVGEGT. CDR3 in DNA: TGTGCCAGCAGTTACCCCGAGGGAGGAAACACTGAAGCTTTCTTT. Translation: CASSYPEGGNTEAFF.

The rearrangement joins TRBV7-9 to TRBJ2-7, with 13 bases matching TRBD2. This CDR3 comprises 15 residues. V shed 5 bases, J shed 7 bases, and the junction held 8 bases outside the gene matches. Germline-derived CDR1 and CDR2 are SEHNR and FQNEAQ (reference sequence). In DNA, the CDR3 is TGTGCCAGCAGCCCGCTACTAGCGGGGGGGCTGGAGCAGTACTTC. It is translated as CASSPLLAGGLEQYF.

The genes are TRBV12-3 or TRBV12-4 and TRBJ2-5; D gene uncertain. The CDR3 extends over 12 amino acids. The V and J ends lost 2 bases and 4 bases respectively, with 5 bases between them. Here the CDR3 DNA reads TGTGCCAGCAGTTTATTCCGAGAGACCCAGTACTTC. Translated: CASSLFRETQYF.

The rearrangement uses TRBV7-3 and TRBJ2-2; a possible D gene is TRBD1 (5 bases). With 1 base removed from V and 3 bases from J, the gap between germline ends came to 6 bases. The CDR3 contains 14 residues. CDR1 SGHTA and CDR2 FQGTGA come from the germline V gene. CDR3 sequence reads: CASSLIGDTGELFF. As DNA, the CDR3 is TGTGCCAGCAGCTTAATAGGGGACACCGGGGAGCTGTTTTTT.

The J gene is TRBJ1-6, the V gene TRBV19; 8 nucleotides agree with TRBD1. CDR3 length equals 14 residues. Trimming removed 10 bases from V and 8 bases from J; junction bases left unmatched: 10. Germline CDR1 is LNHDA and CDR2 is SQIVND (reference sequence). Here the CDR3 DNA reads TGTGCCACCACCCCCGGACAGGGTTATTCACCCCTCCACTTT. Translated: CATTPGQGYSPLHF.